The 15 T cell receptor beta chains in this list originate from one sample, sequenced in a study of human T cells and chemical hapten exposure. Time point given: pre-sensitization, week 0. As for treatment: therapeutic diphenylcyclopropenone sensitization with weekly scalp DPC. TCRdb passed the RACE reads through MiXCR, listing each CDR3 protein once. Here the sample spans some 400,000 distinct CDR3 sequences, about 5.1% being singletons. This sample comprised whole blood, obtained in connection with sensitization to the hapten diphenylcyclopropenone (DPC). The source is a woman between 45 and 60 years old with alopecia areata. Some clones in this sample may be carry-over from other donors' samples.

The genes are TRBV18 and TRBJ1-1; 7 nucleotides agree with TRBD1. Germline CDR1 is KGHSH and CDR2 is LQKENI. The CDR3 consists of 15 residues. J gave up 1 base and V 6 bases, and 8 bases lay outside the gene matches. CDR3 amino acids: CASSDRTGKNTEAFF. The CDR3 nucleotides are TGTGCCAGCTCTGATAGGACAGGCAAGAACACTGAAGCTTTCTTT.

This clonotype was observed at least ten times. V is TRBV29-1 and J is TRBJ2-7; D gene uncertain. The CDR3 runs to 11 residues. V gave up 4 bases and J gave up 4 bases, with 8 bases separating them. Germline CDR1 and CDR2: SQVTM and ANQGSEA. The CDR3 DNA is TGCAGCGTTGGTGAGATTTACGAGCAGTACTTC. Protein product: CSVGEIYEQYF.

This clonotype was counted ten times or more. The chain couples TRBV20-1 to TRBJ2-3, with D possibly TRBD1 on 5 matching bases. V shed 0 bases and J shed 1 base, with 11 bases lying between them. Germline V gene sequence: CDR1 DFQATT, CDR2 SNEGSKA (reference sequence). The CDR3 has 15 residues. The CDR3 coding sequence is TGCAGTGCTAGAGATCTGGACACAGGCACAGATACGCAGTATTTT. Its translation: CSARDLDTGTDTQYF.

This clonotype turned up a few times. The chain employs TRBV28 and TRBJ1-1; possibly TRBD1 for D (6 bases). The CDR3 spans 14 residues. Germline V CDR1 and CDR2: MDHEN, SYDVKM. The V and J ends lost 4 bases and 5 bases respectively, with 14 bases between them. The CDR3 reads CASSSYGGFTEAFF. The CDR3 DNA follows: TGTGCCAGCAGTTCCTACGGGGGCTTTACTGAAGCTTTCTTT. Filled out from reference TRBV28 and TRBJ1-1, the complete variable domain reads DVKVTQSSRYLVKRTGEKVFLECVQDMDHENMFWYRQDPGLGLRLIYFSYDVKMKEKGDIPEGYSVSREKKERFSLILESASTNQTSMYLCASSSYGGFTEAFFGQGTRLTVV.

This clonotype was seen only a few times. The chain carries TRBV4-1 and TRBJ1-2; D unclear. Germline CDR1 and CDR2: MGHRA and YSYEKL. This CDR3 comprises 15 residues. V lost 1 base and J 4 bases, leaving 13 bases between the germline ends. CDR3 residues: CASSQAGLLAYGYTF. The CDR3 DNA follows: TGCGCCAGCAGCCAAGCCGGACTCCTAGCCTATGGCTACACCTTC.

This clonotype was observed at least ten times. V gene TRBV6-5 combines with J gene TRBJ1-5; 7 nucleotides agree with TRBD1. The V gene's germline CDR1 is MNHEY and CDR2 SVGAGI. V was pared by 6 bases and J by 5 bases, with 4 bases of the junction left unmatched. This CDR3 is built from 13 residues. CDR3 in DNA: TGTGCCAGCAGAACCGGGACAGATCAGCCCCAGCATTTT. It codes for CASRTGTDQPQHF.

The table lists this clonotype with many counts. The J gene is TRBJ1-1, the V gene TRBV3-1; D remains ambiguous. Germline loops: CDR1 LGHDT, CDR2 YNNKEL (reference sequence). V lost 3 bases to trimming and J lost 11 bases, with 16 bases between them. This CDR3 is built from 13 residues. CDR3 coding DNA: TGTGCCAGCAGCCAGGGTAGTAAGGGAACGGCTTTCTTT. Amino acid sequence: CASSQGSKGTAFF. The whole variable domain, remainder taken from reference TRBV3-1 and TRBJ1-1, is DTAVSQTPKYLVTQMGNDKSIKCEQNLGHDTMYWYKQDSKKFLKIMFSYNNKELIINETVPNRFSPKSPDKAHLNLHINSLELGDSAVYFCASSQGSKGTAFFGQGTRLTVV.

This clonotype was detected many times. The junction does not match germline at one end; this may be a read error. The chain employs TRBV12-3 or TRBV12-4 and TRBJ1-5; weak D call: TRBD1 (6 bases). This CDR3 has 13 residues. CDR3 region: CASSLGGWQPQHF. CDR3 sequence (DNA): TGTGCCAGCAGCTTAGGGGGGTGGCAGCCCCAGCATTTT.

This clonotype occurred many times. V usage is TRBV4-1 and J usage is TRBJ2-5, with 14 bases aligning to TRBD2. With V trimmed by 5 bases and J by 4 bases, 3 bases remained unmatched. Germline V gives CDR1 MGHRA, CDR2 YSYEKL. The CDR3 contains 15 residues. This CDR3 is CASSLGTSGRETQYF. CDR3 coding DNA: TGCGCCAGCAGCTTAGGGACTAGCGGGAGAGAGACCCAGTACTTC.

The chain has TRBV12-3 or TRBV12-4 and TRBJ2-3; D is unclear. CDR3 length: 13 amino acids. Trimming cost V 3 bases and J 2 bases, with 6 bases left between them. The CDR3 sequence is CASSFITTDTQYF. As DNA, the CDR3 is TGTGCCAGCAGTTTTATAACCACAGATACGCAGTATTTT.

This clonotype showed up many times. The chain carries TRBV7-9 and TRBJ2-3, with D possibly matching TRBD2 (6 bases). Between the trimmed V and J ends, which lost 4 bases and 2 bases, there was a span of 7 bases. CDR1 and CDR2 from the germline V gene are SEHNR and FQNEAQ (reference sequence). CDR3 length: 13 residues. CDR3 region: CASSWGDTDTQYF. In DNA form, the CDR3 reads TGTGCCAGCAGCTGGGGGGACACAGATACGCAGTATTTT.

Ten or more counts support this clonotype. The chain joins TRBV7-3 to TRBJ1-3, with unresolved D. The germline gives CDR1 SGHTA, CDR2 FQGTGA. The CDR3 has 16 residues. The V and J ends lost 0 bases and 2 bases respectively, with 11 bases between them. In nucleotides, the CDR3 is TGTGCCAGCAGCTTAACGCCGGATGGCACTGGAAACACCATATATTTT. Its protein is CASSLTPDGTGNTIYF.

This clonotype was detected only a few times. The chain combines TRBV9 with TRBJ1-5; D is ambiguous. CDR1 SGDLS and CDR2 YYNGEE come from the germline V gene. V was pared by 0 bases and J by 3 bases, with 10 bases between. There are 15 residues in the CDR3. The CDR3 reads CASSVDGSLNQPQHF. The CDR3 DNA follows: TGTGCCAGCAGCGTAGACGGATCTCTCAATCAGCCCCAGCATTTT.

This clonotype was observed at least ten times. The CDR3 loop is CASSLAPGASNQPQHF. The CDR3 DNA reads as TGCGCCAGCAGCTTGGCACCAGGGGCCAGCAATCAGCCCCAGCATTTT. The gene calls are TRBV5-1 and TRBJ1-5; possibly TRBD1 for D (6 bases). CDR3 length: 16 amino acids. Trimming removed 0 bases from V and 1 base from J, with 11 bases in between. The germline CDR1 and CDR2 sequences are SGHRS and YFSETQ.

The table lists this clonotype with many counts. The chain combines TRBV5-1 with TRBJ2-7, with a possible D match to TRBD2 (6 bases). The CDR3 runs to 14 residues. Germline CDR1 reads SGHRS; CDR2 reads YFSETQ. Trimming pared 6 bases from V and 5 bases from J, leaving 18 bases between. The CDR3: CASTGEGRWNEQYF. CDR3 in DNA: TGCGCCAGCACCGGGGAAGGGAGGTGGAACGAGCAGTACTTC.